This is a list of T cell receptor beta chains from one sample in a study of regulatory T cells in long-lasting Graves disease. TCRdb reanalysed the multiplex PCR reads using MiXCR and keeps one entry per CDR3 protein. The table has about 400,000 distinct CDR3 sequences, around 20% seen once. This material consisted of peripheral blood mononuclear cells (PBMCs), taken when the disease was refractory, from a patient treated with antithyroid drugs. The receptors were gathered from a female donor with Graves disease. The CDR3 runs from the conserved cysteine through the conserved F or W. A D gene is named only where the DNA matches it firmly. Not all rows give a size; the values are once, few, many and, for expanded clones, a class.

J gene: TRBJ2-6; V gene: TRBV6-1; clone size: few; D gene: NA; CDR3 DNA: TGTGCCAGCAGTCAGCCGCGGACGGGACCGTTCAATGTCGCCAACGTCCTGACTTTC; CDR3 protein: CASSQPRTGPFNVANVLTF
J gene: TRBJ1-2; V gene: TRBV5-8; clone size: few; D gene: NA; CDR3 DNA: TGTGCCAGCAGCTCCCCTCGAGGACACCTTTACACCTTC; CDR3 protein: CASSSPRGHLYTF
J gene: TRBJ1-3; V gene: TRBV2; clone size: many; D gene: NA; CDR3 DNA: TGTGCCAGCAGCAGGGGACACCGCTCTGGAAACACCATATATTTT; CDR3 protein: CASSRGHRSGNTIYF
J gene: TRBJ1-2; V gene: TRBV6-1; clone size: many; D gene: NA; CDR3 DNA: TGTGCCCTCATATATGGCTACACCTTC; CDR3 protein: CALIYGYTF
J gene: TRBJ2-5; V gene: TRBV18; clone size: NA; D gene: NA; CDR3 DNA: TGTGCCAGCCCCACAGGGAGAGAGACCCAGTACTTC; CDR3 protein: CASPTGRETQYF
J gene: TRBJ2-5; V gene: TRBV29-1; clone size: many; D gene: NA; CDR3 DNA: TGCAGCGTTGCAGAACAAGAGACCCAGTACTTC; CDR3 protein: CSVAEQETQYF
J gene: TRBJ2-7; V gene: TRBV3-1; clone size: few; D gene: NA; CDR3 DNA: TGTGCCAGCAGCGCCCCCTCAACTAGCTACGAGCAGTACTTC; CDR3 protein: CASSAPSTSYEQYF
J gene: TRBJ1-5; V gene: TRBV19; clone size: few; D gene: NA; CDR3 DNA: TGTGCCAGTAGTATCCAGAGACAGGCTAGCAATCAGCCCCAGCATTTT; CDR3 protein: CASSIQRQASNQPQHF
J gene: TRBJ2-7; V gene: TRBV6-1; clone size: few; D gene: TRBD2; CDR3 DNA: TGTGCCAGCGGACCTAATAGCGGGATACTCCACGAGCAGTACTTC; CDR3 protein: CASGPNSGILHEQYF
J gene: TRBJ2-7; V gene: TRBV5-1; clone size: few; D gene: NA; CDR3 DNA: TGCGCCAGCAGCTACCACGACGGGAGCTCCTACGAGCAGTACTTC; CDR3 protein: CASSYHDGSSYEQYF
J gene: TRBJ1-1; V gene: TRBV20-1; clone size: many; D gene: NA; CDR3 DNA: TGCAGTGTCGGGGGGCGGAACACTGAAGCTTTCTTT; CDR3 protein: CSVGGRNTEAFF
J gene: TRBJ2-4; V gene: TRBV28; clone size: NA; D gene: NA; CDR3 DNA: TGTGCCAGCAGTCCCCTCGGGGGCTCGGCCAAAAACATTCAGTACTTC; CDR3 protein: CASSPLGGSAKNIQYF
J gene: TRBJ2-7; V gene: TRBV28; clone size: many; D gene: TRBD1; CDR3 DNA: TGTGCCAGCCCTCCCGCCGGGACAGGGGCCTACGAGCAGTACTTC; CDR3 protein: CASPPAGTGAYEQYF
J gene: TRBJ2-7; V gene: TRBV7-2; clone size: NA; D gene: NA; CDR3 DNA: TGTGCCAGCAGCTTTCGTAGCTCCTTAGTGTCCCACTACGAGCAGTACTTC; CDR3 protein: CASSFRSSLVSHYEQYF
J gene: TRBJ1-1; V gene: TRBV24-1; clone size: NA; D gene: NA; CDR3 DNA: TGTGCCACCAGGGGACGGATGAACACTGAAGCTTTCTTT; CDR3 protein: CATRGRMNTEAFF
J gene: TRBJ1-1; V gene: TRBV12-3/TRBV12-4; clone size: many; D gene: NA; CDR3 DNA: TGTGCCAGCAGCTCCCTTGGGGGCATGAACACTGAAGCTTTCTTT; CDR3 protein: CASSSLGGMNTEAFF
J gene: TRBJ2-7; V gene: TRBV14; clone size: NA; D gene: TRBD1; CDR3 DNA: TGTGCCAGCAGCATCGCGACAGGGGGCGACGAGCAGTACTTC; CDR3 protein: CASSIATGGDEQYF
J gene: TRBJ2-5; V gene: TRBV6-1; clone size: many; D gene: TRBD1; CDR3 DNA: TGTGCCAGCAGTCAAGGGTTGGGACAGCCTCAAGAGACCCAGTACTTC; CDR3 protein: CASSQGLGQPQETQYF
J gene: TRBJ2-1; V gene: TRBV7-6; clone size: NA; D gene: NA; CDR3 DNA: TGTGCCAGCAGCTTAGAGTGGAGGAGCTCCTACAATGAGCAGTTCTTC; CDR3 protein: CASSLEWRSSYNEQFF
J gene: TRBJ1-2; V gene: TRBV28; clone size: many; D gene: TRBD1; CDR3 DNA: TGTGCCAGCATCCAAGGGGACAGAAACTATGGCTACACCTTC; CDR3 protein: CASIQGDRNYGYTF
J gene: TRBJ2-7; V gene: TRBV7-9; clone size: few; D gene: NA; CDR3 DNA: TGTGCCAGCCGGGAAGCGGCCAGCTCCTACGAGCAGTACTTC; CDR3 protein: CASREAASSYEQYF
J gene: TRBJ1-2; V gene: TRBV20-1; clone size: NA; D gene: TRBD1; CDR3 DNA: TGCAGTGCTGGGGACAGGGTCTACGGTGTGGATGGCCACACCTTC; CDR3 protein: CSAGDRVYGVDGHTF
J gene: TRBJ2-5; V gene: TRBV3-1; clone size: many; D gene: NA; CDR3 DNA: TGTGCCAGCAGCCGCCTACAGGGCGCAGAGACCCAGTACTTC; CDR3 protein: CASSRLQGAETQYF
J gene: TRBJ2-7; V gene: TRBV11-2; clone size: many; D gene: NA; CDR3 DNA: TGTGCCAGCAGCTCCCCCCAAAATTCCTACGAGCAGTACTTC; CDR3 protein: CASSSPQNSYEQYF
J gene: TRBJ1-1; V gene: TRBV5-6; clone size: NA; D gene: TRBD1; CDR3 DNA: TGTGCCAGCAGCTTGCGTCCAGGGGGCACTGAAGCTTTCTTT; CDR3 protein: CASSLRPGGTEAFF
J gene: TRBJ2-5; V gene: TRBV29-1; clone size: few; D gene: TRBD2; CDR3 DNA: TGCAGCGTTCAAGGACTAGCGGAGGTTCGAGAGACCCAGTACTTC; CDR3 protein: CSVQGLAEVRETQYF
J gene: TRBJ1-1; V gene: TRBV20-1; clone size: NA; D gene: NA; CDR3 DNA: TGCAGTGCTATGGTCCGCTACACTGAAGCTTTCTTT; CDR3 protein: CSAMVRYTEAFF
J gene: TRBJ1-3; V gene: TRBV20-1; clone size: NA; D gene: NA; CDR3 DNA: TGCAGTGCTAGAGGAGTGAGCTCTGGAAACACCATATATTTT; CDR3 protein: CSARGVSSGNTIYF
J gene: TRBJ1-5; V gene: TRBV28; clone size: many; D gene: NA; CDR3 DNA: TGTGCCAGCAGTTTGCCTGGACCCGGGGGGCAGCCCCAGCATTTT; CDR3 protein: CASSLPGPGGQPQHF
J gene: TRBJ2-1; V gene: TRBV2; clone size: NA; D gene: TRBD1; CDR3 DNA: TGTGCCAGCGATCAACAGGGGGAGTGGAATGAGCAGTTCTTC; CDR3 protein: CASDQQGEWNEQFF
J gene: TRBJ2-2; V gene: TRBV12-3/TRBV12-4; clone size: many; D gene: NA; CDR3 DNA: TGTGCCAGCACTCTCCAGGCCACCGGGGAGCTGTTTTTT; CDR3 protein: CASTLQATGELFF
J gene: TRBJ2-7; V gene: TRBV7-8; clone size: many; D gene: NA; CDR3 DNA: TGTGCCAGCAGCTGGTTCGGGGACTCCTACGAGCAGTACTTC; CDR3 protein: CASSWFGDSYEQYF
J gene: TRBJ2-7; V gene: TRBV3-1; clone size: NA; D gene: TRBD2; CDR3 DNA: TGTGCCAGCAGCCAAGATAAAGGGAGGGGATCGGGGAACGAGCAGTACTTC; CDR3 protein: CASSQDKGRGSGNEQYF
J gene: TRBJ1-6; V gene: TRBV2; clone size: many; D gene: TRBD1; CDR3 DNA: TGTGCCAGCAGTGAGACAGGGCGGTCACCCCTCCACTTT; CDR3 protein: CASSETGRSPLHF
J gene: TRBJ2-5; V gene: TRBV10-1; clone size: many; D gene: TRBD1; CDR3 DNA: TGCGCCAGCAGTGATCCCGGGACAGGGGTGACCCAGTACTTC; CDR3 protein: CASSDPGTGVTQYF
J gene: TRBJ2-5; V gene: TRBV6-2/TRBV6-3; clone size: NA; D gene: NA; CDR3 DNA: TGTGCCAGCAGTTCGGTGTCAATCGCAGAGACCCAGTACTTC; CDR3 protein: CASSSVSIAETQYF